These 16 T cell receptor beta chains were all obtained from the same sample, sequenced in a study of blood T cell repertoires in COVID-19. Some clones are missing from TCRdb's copy, which holds only in-frame ones; the method was immunoSEQ multiplex PCR. The sample lists roughly 250,000 clones, about nine tenths seen once, with 3% to 4.5% in the top ten. Specimen: peripheral blood. The receptors shown here come from a woman between 40 and 50 years old with acute or convalescent COVID-19.

V gene TRBV11-2 combines with J gene TRBJ1-1; D unresolved. The germline CDR1 and CDR2 sequences are SGHAT and FQNNGV. The CDR3 extends over 15 amino acids. The germline V and J ends were trimmed by 5 bases and 5 bases, with 18 bases remaining between them. CDR3 protein: CASSRRGWGGTEAFF. The CDR3 DNA sequence: TGTGCCAGCAGCCGTCGAGGGTGGGGTGGAACTGAAGCTTTCTTT. The full variable domain, completed using reference TRBV11-2 and TRBJ1-1, is EAGVAQSPRYKIIEKRQSVAFWCNPISGHATLYWYQQILGQGPKLLIQFQNNGVVDDSQLPKDRFSAERLKGVDSTLKIQPAKLEDSAVYLCASSRRGWGGTEAFFGQGTRLTVV.

The genes are TRBV29-1 and TRBJ1-1; D remains unclear. The V end lost 5 bases, the J end lost 0 bases, and 10 bases lay between the germline ends. Germline V CDR1 and CDR2: SQVTM, ANQGSEA. The CDR3 has 13 amino acids. The CDR3 region is CSVRRGMNTEAFF. For the CDR3, the DNA is TGCAGCGTTAGACGGGGAATGAACACTGAAGCTTTCTTT. The variable domain in full, with the rest retrieved from reference TRBV29-1 and TRBJ1-1, is SAVISQKPSRDICQRGTSLTIQCQVDSQVTMMFWYRQQPGQSLTLIATANQGSEATYESGFVIDKFPISRPNLTFSTLTVSNMSPEDSSIYLCSVRRGMNTEAFFGQGTRLTVV.

This chain links TRBV19 with TRBJ1-1; 11 nucleotides agree with TRBD1. CDR3 size: 18 residues. Germline CDR1 is LNHDA and CDR2 is SQIVND (reference sequence). The V and J ends lost 4 bases and 4 bases, in that order; junction bases with no gene match: 14. The CDR3 spells CASSTLTGTGGRVTEAFF. Written as DNA, the CDR3 is TGTGCCAGTAGTACGTTGACCGGGACAGGGGGGAGAGTCACTGAAGCTTTCTTT.

This chain connects TRBV5-6 to TRBJ2-3; TRBD2 might be the D (5 bases). The CDR3 has 15 residues. V was clipped by 3 bases and J by 6 bases, with 17 bases between them. The germline V gene encodes CDR1 SGHDT and CDR2 YYEEEE. CDR3 amino acids: CASSSPDLPGDTQYF. The CDR3, as DNA: TGTGCCAGCAGCTCCCCGGACTTACCCGGGGATACGCAGTATTTT.

The CDR3 region is CASSPDRVFEKLFF. The CDR3 region has the DNA TGTGCCAGCAGTCCGGACAGGGTATTTGAAAAACTGTTTTTT. The rearrangement joins TRBV27 to TRBJ1-4, with 8 bases identical to TRBD1. With V trimmed by 5 bases and J by 7 bases, 6 bases remained unmatched. The CDR3 totals 14 residues. Germline V gene data show CDR1 as MNHEY and CDR2 as SMNVEV (reference sequence).

The chain is built from TRBV7-2 and TRBJ1-4, with unresolved D. V lost 4 bases and J 8 bases, leaving 14 bases between the germline ends. Germline lookup yields CDR1 SGHTA and CDR2 FQGNSA. The CDR3 is 14 residues long. The CDR3 region has the DNA TGTGCCAGCAGCTCCGGGGATCCGAGGGAAAAACTGTTTTTT. It codes for CASSSGDPREKLFF.

This clone was observed once. V gene TRBV24-1 combines with J gene TRBJ2-1, with a tentative D call TRBD2 (7 bases). CDR1 KGHDR and CDR2 SFDVKD come from the germline V gene. The CDR3 has 16 residues. Trimming cost V 6 bases and J 8 bases, with 22 bases left between them. Here the CDR3 DNA reads TGTGCCACCAGTCTCGGAGGGGGGGCCACCGGGGATGAGCAGTTCTTC. It encodes CATSLGGGATGDEQFF.

A single count supports this clone. The CDR3 loop is CASSALDREYGYTF. Written as DNA, the CDR3 is TGTGCCAGCAGCGCCTTGGACAGAGAGTATGGCTACACCTTC. The V and J genes are TRBV9 and TRBJ1-2, with D possibly TRBD1 on 6 matching bases. This CDR3 has 14 residues. In germline, CDR1 is SGDLS, CDR2 YYNGEE. V was shortened by 3 bases and J by 5 bases, with 14 bases between the two germline ends.

DNA for the CDR3: TGTGCCAGCAGGGACAGGGGGGGTATTATTAATGAAAAACTGTTTTTT. It encodes CASRDRGGIINEKLFF. V usage is TRBV2 and J usage is TRBJ1-4, with 10 bases that match TRBD1. Germline CDR1 is SNHLY and CDR2 is FYNNEI. Unmatched junction bases numbered 8, after V lost 6 bases and J lost 4 bases. The CDR3 is 16 residues long.

The CDR3 DNA sequence: TGTGCCAGCAGCTTCGGGACAGGGGGCTCCAATGAGCAGTTCTTC. Translated, it gives CASSFGTGGSNEQFF. The chain couples TRBV11-2 to TRBJ2-1, with 12 positions matching TRBD1. The CDR3 runs 15 residues. Germline values: CDR1 SGHAT, CDR2 FQNNGV. With 3 bases clipped from V and 6 bases from J, the junction kept 3 bases outside the gene matches.

This clone was detected a few times. The chain employs TRBV6-1 and TRBJ2-7; maybe TRBD2 (6 bases). The V end was cut by 3 bases, the J end by 3 bases, with 18 bases between. Germline V lookup: CDR1 MNHNS, CDR2 SASEGT. This CDR3 is 16 amino acids long. CDR3 protein: CASSDGVGRGLYEQYV. CDR3 bases: TGTGCCAGCAGTGATGGGGTGGGGCGGGGACTCTACGAGCAGTACGTC.

The genes are TRBV2 and TRBJ1-2; D gene unclear. The CDR3 is 13 amino acids. The V gene lost 2 bases and the J gene lost 7 bases, with 11 bases spanning the gap. CDR1 SNHLY and CDR2 FYNNEI come from the germline V gene. The CDR3 region has the DNA TGTGCCAGCAGTGAATCGTGGGGAGGTGGCTACACCTTC. This encodes CASSESWGGGYTF.

J is TRBJ2-2 and V is TRBV6-5, with D tentatively TRBD1 (6 bases). Germline CDR1 is MNHEY and CDR2 is SVGAGI. The ends were cut back, 8 bases at V and 6 bases at J, with 19 bases in the middle. This CDR3 comprises 15 residues. For the CDR3, the DNA is TGTGCCAGCTCAACTTTAAGGCGGACAGCCGGGGAGCTGTTTTTT. It encodes CASSTLRRTAGELFF.

The chain joins TRBV3-1 (or the pseudogene TRBV3-2) to TRBJ2-1; D is possibly TRBD2 (5 bases). The CDR3 contains 12 residues. The germline V gene encodes CDR1 LGHDT and CDR2 YNNKEL (reference sequence). The V end lost 4 bases, the J end lost 7 bases, and 8 bases lay between the germline ends. The DNA for the CDR3 is TGTGCCAGCAGCCCGGGATTTAATGAGCAGTTCTTC. Translating it yields CASSPGFNEQFF.

The chain is built from TRBV5-6 and TRBJ1-2, with 8 nucleotides matching TRBD1. The V and J ends lost 2 bases and 12 bases, in that order; junction bases with no gene match: 12. This CDR3 has 14 residues. Germline CDR1 and CDR2: SGHDT and YYEEEE. The CDR3 loop reads CASSFGQGVRGDTF. CDR3 nucleotides: TGTGCCAGCAGCTTCGGACAGGGCGTACGGGGTGACACCTTC.

This clone was seen just once. This chain connects TRBV24-1 to TRBJ1-2; D is unclear. The CDR3 covers 14 residues. V was trimmed by 10 bases and J by 6 bases, leaving 20 bases between them. Per germline, CDR1 KGHDR and CDR2 SFDVKD. The CDR3 DNA reads as TGTGCCACACCGGTAAATTCTGAGCGGGATGGCTACACCTTC. Translating gives CATPVNSERDGYTF.